This T cell receptor (beta chain) was identified in a study of cytomegalovirus exposure and HLA in healthy donors. About this clone itself: What it recognizes is unknown.

Clones were sequenced by immunoSEQ multiplex PCR, and TCRdb holds only the in-frame ones, with some missing. The repertoire holds more than 300,000 clones, with roughly 88% as singletons. V lost 8 bases and J 0 bases, leaving 13 bases between the germline ends. Per germline, CDR1 SNHLY and CDR2 FYNNEI. The CDR3 sequence is 14 residues long. The study, taken as a whole, reports: In vitro data verified a few CMV-associated chains as specific for CMV antigens.

Sequencing used PBMCs. This rearrangement joins TRBV2 to TRBJ1-2; a weak D match, TRBD1 (5 bases). The TCR comes from a woman aged 18-30 years in good health and CMV-seronegative. CDR3 sequence reads: CASHSDSPNYGYTF. The CDR3 DNA reads as TGTGCCAGCCACTCAGACAGTCCTAACTATGGCTACACCTTC. The full variable domain, in which reference TRBV2 and TRBJ1-2 provide the parts outside the CDR3, is EPEVTQTPSHQVTQMGQEVILRCVPISNHLYFYWYRQILGQKVEFLVSFYNNEISEKSEIFDDQFSVERPDGSNFTLKIRSTKLEDSAMYFCASHSDSPNYGYTFGSGTRLTVV.